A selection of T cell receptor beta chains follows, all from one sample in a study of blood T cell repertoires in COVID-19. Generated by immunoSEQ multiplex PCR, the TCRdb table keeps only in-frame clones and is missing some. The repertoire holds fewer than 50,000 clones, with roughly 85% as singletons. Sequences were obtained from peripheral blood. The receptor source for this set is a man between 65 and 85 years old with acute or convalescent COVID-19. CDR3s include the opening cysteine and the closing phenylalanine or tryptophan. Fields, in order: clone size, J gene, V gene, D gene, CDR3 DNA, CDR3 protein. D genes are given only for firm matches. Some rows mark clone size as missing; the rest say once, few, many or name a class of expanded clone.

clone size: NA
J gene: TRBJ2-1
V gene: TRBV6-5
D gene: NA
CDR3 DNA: TGTGCCACATTCCTAGCGAGCTCCTACAATGAGCAGTTCTTC
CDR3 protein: CATFLASSYNEQFF

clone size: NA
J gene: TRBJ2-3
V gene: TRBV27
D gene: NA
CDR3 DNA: TGTGCCAGCAGTCCCAACACAGATACGCAGTATTTT
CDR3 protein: CASSPNTDTQYF

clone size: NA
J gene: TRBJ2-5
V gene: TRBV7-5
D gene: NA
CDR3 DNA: TGTGCCAGAAGCAAACCGGGACTAGCGGGGTCAACTTCCCCAGAGACCCAGTACTTC
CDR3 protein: CARSKPGLAGSTSPETQYF

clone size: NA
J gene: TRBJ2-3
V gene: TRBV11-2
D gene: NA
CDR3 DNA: TGTGCCAGCAGCTTAGCTGGGGCTAGCACAGATACGCAGTATTTT
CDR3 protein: CASSLAGASTDTQYF

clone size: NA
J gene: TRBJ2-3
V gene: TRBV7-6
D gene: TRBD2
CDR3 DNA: TGTGCCAGCAGCCTCGGGACTAGCGGGAGGGCCGGCACAGATACGCAGTATTTT
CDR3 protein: CASSLGTSGRAGTDTQYF

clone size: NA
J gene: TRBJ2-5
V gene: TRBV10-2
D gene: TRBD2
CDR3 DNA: TGCGCCAGCAGTGGGACTAGCGGAAGTCACCCGTACTTC
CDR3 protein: CASSGTSGSHPYF

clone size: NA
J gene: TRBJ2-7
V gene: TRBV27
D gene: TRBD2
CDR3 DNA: TGTGCCAGCAGTTTAGGAAGCGGGAGGAGCAGTTACGAGCAGTACTTC
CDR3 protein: CASSLGSGRSSYEQYF

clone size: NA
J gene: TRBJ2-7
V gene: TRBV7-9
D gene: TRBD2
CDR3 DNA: TGTGCCAGCAGCTATAGCGGGAGAACCCCCTACGAGCAGTACTTC
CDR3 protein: CASSYSGRTPYEQYF

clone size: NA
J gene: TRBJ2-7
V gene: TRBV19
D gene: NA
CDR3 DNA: TGTGCCAGTGGTTGGCAGGGGAACGAGCAGTACTTC
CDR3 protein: CASGWQGNEQYF

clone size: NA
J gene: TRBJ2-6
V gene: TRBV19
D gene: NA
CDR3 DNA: TGTGCCAGTAGCCCTAGGGGTTTAGGGGCCAACGTCCTGACTTTC
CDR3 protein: CASSPRGLGANVLTF

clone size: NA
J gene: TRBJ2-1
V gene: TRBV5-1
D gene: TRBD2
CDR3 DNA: TGCGCCAGCAGCTTGGCACTAGCGGGAGGTTTTAATGAGCAGTTCTTC
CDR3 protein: CASSLALAGGFNEQFF

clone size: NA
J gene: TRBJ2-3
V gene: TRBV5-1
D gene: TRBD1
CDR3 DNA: TGCGCCAGCAGCGGGGGACAGGGGTACACAGATACGCAGTATTTT
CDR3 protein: CASSGGQGYTDTQYF

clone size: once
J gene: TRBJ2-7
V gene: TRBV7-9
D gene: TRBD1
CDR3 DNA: TGTGCCAGCAGCTCGAGGACAGGGGGCTCCCACGAGCAGTACTTC
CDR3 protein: CASSSRTGGSHEQYF

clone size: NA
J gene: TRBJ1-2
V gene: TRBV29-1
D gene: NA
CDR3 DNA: TGCAGCGTTTCCACTTTACGGTATGGCTACACCTTC
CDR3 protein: CSVSTLRYGYTF

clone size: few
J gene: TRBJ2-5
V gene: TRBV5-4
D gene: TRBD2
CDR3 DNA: TGTGCCAGCAGCTTGGCCGGTAGCGGGCCTGAAGAGACCCAGTACTTC
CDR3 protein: CASSLAGSGPEETQYF

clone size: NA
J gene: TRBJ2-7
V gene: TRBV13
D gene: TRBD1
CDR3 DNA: TGTGCCAGCAGCTTTAGGGCAGGGGGTCACGAGCAGTACTTC
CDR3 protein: CASSFRAGGHEQYF